This T cell receptor beta chain was recovered during a study of cytomegalovirus exposure and HLA in healthy donors (dated by TCRdb to about 2017). Background on the whole study: An earlier analysis of several hundred of the donors reported about 290 Gb of sequence data and 117 million unique TCR beta sequences from about 180 million T cells. Approximately 310 gigabases of sequencing data and tens of millions of unique TCR sequences made up an early release that covered approximately 620 HLA-typed donors. Of the 350 to 450 genotyped donors, approximately 80% were placed in the genetic ancestry cluster associated with self-reported Caucasian donors. The study aimed to test whether signatures of past pathogen exposure could be identified by cataloging public T cell receptors. The study profiled the T cell repertoires of about 720 subjects by immunosequencing and related them to cytomegalovirus serostatus. In addition to the first cohort of around 670 subjects, a separate validation cohort of 120 different subjects was used. The study combined high-throughput TCR immunosequencing, statistical association of individual TCRs with disease status, and machine learning to predict cytomegalovirus infection status. In a later analysis, previously published TCR beta repertoires from 550 to 750 donors were re-analyzed and high-resolution HLA genotyping was added so that TCR occurrence patterns could be studied. In the later analysis, no new phenotypic data were used to find candidate immune exposures; instead, reliance was placed on TCR beta sequences and their occurrence across donors. To decide whether each TCR beta V gene segment behaved as functional or pseudogenic, an earlier analysis of 587 of the donors relied on high-throughput TCR beta sequencing. Donor age, sex, ethnicity and CMV serostatus were collected together with the repertoire data. A later genetic analysis used genome-wide SNP genotypes for about 55% of the 666 donors, treating that subset as a discovery cohort. Every discovery cohort repertoire had been produced on one sequencing platform. HLA typing covered class I and class II loci at four-digit resolution. The number of typed donors differed by locus: 629-630 for A, B, C, DRB1 and DQB1; some 500 for DQA1; approximately 610 for DPA1; and 400 to 480 for DPB1. Because of strong linkage in the cohort, roughly five DR-DQ haplotypes were treated as single units for association and clustering. Across 300 to 500 genotyped donors of the cohort, an average of about 200,000 unique TCR beta nucleotide sequences per donor were sequenced, and roughly 17% of those sequences were non-productive.

As regards this clone: Its antigen is still unknown. Within one base of it there is no much larger clone, and no base qualities were kept.

The cohort comprised 550 to 700 healthy bone marrow donors. Cohort members were all nominally healthy when sampled, although unrecorded immune exposures were likely present. The donor was CMV seronegative and belonged to the group of over 300 seronegative cohort members. A peripheral blood sample was collected from each donor, and TCR beta sequencing was performed on peripheral blood mononuclear cells. Genomic DNA was extracted from the blood cell samples with the Qiagen DNeasy Blood Extraction Kit. From its cysteine to its phenylalanine, the CDR3 spans 14 amino acids. Of all the DNA, just the CDR3 is kept, 42 bases in frame from base 1. V loses 11 bases at its end and J loses 4 bases; junction bases beyond the gene matches: 13. CDR1 is given as PRHDT and CDR2 as FYEKMQ, both from the germline V gene (reference sequence). Study-wide findings and limitations: According to the authors, the approach could potentially be generalized to other disease states and immunological phenotypes. For the cohort, immune exposure information was limited to CMV serostatus. In a later analysis, several top co-occurrence clusters were reported to appear linked to parvovirus B19, influenza, CMV and Epstein-Barr virus. In the study, some 160 TCR beta chains were listed as associated with cytomegalovirus. A later analysis found that HLA-associated TCR beta chains were more clonally expanded and had lower generation probabilities than equally common non-associated chains. A later genetic analysis associated a missense DCLRE1C variant with V-gene and J-gene trimming of TCR beta chains, and an independent cohort replicated the association. When HLA alleles, especially DR and DQ, strongly co-occurred, TCR associations were difficult to assign to individual alleles. Most CMV-associated TCR beta chains appeared to be HLA-restricted in a later analysis, and the HLA associations seemed to be driven largely by CMV exposure. Because HLA typing was missing for some donors at each locus, association tests included only the typed subset. In this cohort, only TCR beta chains were sequenced, and detectable features were limited by the absence of alpha or paired-chain data. A further reported finding was that TCR beta sequences accurately predicted the HLA-A and HLA-B alleles for most subjects in the first cohort. In a later genetic analysis, fewer N-insertions in productive TCRs were reported among donors in an Asian-associated ancestry cluster than the 666-donor mean. Linkage disequilibrium might explain the correlated functional status among segregating V segments, but an unknown experimental factor could not be ruled out. Sequencing depth was assumed to be roughly uniform across donors in the presence/absence analyses, though that assumption may not hold. The sequencing pipeline was judged likely to have produced a cluster of highly shared sequence variants as a technical artifact. According to a later analysis, TCR association rates differed among HLA loci, with DRB1 alleles showing the most associated TCRs and HLA-C alleles showing the fewest. Cytomegalovirus status was reported to be diagnosed by the classifier with high specificity and sensitivity in both the original and validation cohorts. In an earlier analysis of several hundred of the donors, most TCR beta V segments were observed in productive rearrangements about 90% or about 30% of the time, broadly matching IMGT annotations. A later analysis associated 15,000 to 20,000 TCR beta sequences with specific HLA alleles at a false discovery rate of 0.05. Across donors, most TCR sequences were observed very rarely, whereas some public TCRs were present in many individuals. Because counts were too low, seventeen rarely observed V segments, including chromosome 9 orphons, were left out of the earlier analysis of over 550 of the donors. The 87-base-pair reads could not distinguish some IMGT-functional V segments, including TRBV6-2 and TRBV6-3, so those segments were excluded. Three of the identified cytomegalovirus-associated TCR beta chains were confirmed in vitro to be specific for cytomegalovirus antigens.

The library was prepared using the immunoSEQ multiplex PCR assay. For the multiplex PCR, a mixture combining 60 forward primers for TCR Vbeta segments and 13 reverse primers for TCR Jbeta segments was used. The CDR3 region of rearranged TCR beta genes was amplified from genomic DNA by a multiplex PCR assay. Amplified TCR beta libraries were sequenced as 87-base-pair reads on the Illumina HiSeq System. The published analysis was carried out like this. A later analysis counted around 72 million unique TCR beta chains across the 550 to 750 repertoires, and some 11 million of these chains were shared by at least two donors. A nearest-neighbor algorithm error-corrected the raw reads and collapsed the reads into unique sequences, merging closely related sequences to remove PCR and sequencing errors. CDR3 sequences were aligned to IMGT reference sequences to assign V, D and J gene segments. Each retained sequence needed at least a six-nucleotide match to both a V gene segment and a J gene segment. A rearrangement was called productive if the CDR3 had no stop codons and remained in frame with V and J, and every other rearrangement was called non-productive. CDR3 was defined according to IMGT convention as the region running from the second conserved V-encoded cysteine to the conserved J-encoded phenylalanine. The earlier analysis of about 610 of the donors excluded sequences that lacked an unambiguous match to a single V gene segment. In an earlier analysis of approximately 550 of the donors, V segments were called functional above 56.7% productive rearrangements and were called segregating when the between-donor standard deviation exceeded 5%. A statistical classification framework was built to diagnose cytomegalovirus status from the catalog of TCR beta chain sequences. V and J gene assignment, in a later analysis, came from comparing TCR nucleotide sequences with IMGT/GENE-DB human TR gene sequences. The TCRdist pipeline was used in a later analysis to assign CDR3 sequences and most-parsimonious VDJ recombination scenarios. In a later analysis, each TCR beta chain was defined by its CDR3 amino acid sequence together with its V-gene family, and reads without a unique V-gene family were excluded. As a way to deal with suspected cross-contamination and a sequencing artifact, a later analysis dropped hundreds of nucleotide sequences that were highly shared and had low generation probability. For each public chain, a later analysis derived a clonal expansion index from normalized ranks of inferred template counts within each repertoire. A later analysis computed generation probabilities with a VDJ recombination model fitted to out-of-frame rearrangements, and checked the results against IGoR. Hypergeometric tests were used in a later analysis to score TCR-TCR, TCR-HLA and TCR-CMV co-occurrence, with a repertoire-size bias correction applied to the TCR pairs. A later analysis estimated false discovery rates by permuting HLA or CMV assignments 20 times. A later analysis grouped co-occurring TCRs with DBSCAN, adding TCRdist sequence similarity when clustering within HLA-allele-positive subsets. Co-occurrence clustering excluded repertoires with fewer than 30,000 or more than 120,000 public chains, plus five with anomalous nucleotide sharing. TCRdb obtained this table from immuneACCESS and retained in-frame rearrangements with V and J assigned. These tables miss some clones; where compared with another copy, unresolved V genes account for less than half of the shortfall, and the remainder is unexplained. Clone size and the V and J calls come from that table; the DNA yielded D and trimming. The table for this sample lists approximately 130,000 clones; roughly 80% of them were counted only once. About 3% of the sample belongs to the ten largest clones.

The sequence came from a man aged 25-40 years in good health and CMV-seronegative. Sequencing was done on a sample of PBMCs. The chain uses TRBV13 and TRBJ1-1; 7 bases in between match TRBD1. Read as DNA, the sequence is TGTGCCTTCCAGGGGGGATCACGACCCACTGAAGCTTTCTTT. The translation is CAFQGGSRPTEAFF.